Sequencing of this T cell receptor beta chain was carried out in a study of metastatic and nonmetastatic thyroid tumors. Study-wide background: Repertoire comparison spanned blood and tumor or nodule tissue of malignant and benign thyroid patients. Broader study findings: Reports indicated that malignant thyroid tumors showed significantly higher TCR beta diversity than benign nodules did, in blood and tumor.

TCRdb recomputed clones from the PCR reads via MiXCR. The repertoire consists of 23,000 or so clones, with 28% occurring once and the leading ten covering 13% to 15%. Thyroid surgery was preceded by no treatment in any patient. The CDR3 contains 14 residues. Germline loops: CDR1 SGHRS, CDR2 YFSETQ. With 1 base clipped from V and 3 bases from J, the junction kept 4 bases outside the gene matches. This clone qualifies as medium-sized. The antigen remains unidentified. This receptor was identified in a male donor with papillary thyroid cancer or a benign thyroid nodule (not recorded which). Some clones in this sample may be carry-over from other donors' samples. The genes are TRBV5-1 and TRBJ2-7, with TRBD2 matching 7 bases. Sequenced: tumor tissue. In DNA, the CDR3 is TGCGCCAGCAGCTTGCTAGCGGAGGACTACGAGCAGTACTTC. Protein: CASSLLAEDYEQYF.